The next 26 T cell receptor beta chains were all read from a single sample in a study of low-dose radiotherapy and immunotherapy resistance in tumors. Stated time point: before trial treatment. Primers used for first-strand cDNA, a TRAV- and TRBV-specific set, covered both alpha and beta chains. TCR amplification ran roughly 20 PCR cycles using constant-region and V-primer adapter primers. TCRdb analysed the reads with MiXCR anew, one entry per CDR3 protein. The sample contains tens of thousands of distinct CDR3 sequences, about a third of which appear only once. The source was PBMCs, collected before treatment. The receptors stem from a female donor with ovarian cancer.

The chain uses TRBV20-1 and TRBJ2-5; tentatively, D is TRBD1 (6 bases). The germline V and J ends were trimmed by 5 bases and 5 bases, with 9 bases remaining between them. CDR3 length equals 11 residues. The germline V gene has CDR1 DFQATT and CDR2 SNEGSKA (reference sequence). CDR3 nucleotides: TGCAGTGCTGATACAGGGGAGACCCAGTACTTC. Its translation is CSADTGETQYF.

The chain carries TRBV2 and TRBJ2-7; D uncertain. V shed 5 bases and J shed 0 bases, with 5 bases lying between them. Germline CDR1 SNHLY, CDR2 FYNNEI. The CDR3 covers 12 residues. DNA of the CDR3: TGTGCCAGCAGTTTTAGCTCCTACGAGCAGTACTTC. It is translated as CASSFSSYEQYF.

This clonotype was counted many times. V usage is TRBV7-2 and J usage is TRBJ2-1; D possibly corresponds to TRBD2 (7 bases). Germline V gene data show CDR1 as SGHTA and CDR2 as FQGNSA. This CDR3 spans 16 amino acids. With 6 bases removed from V and 0 bases from J, the gap between germline ends came to 15 bases. CDR3: CASSYAGASSYNEQFF. CDR3 DNA sequence: TGTGCCAGCAGTTACGCGGGGGCTAGCTCCTACAATGAGCAGTTCTTC.

The chain employs TRBV2 and TRBJ2-5; TRBD1 might be the D (6 bases). CDR1 is SNHLY, CDR2 FYNNEI, per germline. The CDR3 is 14 amino acids. V was cut by 1 base and J by 5 bases, with 11 bases left in between. The CDR3 protein is CASSEVGASETQYF. DNA for the CDR3: TGTGCCAGCAGTGAAGTGGGGGCCTCGGAGACCCAGTACTTC.

A word on this clonotype: One end of the junction is discordant with germline, which a read error may explain. The chain links TRBV2 to TRBJ2-6; 12 positions match TRBD2. The CDR3 runs to 18 residues. Germline V CDR1 and CDR2: SNHLY, FYNNEI. The CDR3 here is CASRLASGRVSGASVLTF. As DNA, the CDR3 is TGTGCCAGCAGACTCGCTAGCGGGAGGGTCTCTGGGGCCAGCGTCCTGACCTTC.

A few counts support this clonotype. The chain uses TRBV27 and TRBJ2-1; TRBD1 might be the D (6 bases). Germline values: CDR1 MNHEY, CDR2 SMNVEV (reference sequence). This CDR3 is built from 11 residues. The germline V and J ends were trimmed by 5 bases and 9 bases, with 8 bases remaining between them. CDR3 DNA: TGTGCCAGCAGTGCAGGGGTTGAGCAGTTCTTC. It yields the protein CASSAGVEQFF.

This clonotype occurred many times. This is likely a read error, given that the CDR3 carries no conserved phenylalanine or tryptophan at its end. The DNA is omitted, as the CDR3 cannot be located on it reliably, and the CDR3 follows TCRdb's listing. The gene calls are TRBV6-2 or TRBV6-3 and TRBJ1-6. The CDR3 extends over 11 residues, inclusive of both ends. Germline CDR1 and CDR2: MNHEY and SVGEGT. This CDR3 reads CASTRDSQRRL.

This clonotype was counted at least ten times. The chain carries TRBV30 and TRBJ2-6; 7 bases match TRBD2. J lost 2 bases, V lost 2 bases, and 3 bases had no gene match. The CDR3 extends over 15 amino acids. Germline V gene data show CDR1 as GTSNPN and CDR2 as SVGIG (reference sequence). The CDR3 DNA follows: TGTGCCTGGAGTTGGGGAGGGACTGGGGCCAACGTCCTGACTTTC. Encoded protein: CAWSWGGTGANVLTF.

The table lists this clonotype with many counts. The chain joins TRBV30 to TRBJ1-1; D remains ambiguous. The CDR3 runs 13 residues. CDR1 GTSNPN and CDR2 SVGIG come from the germline V gene (reference sequence). The germline V and J ends were trimmed by 4 bases and 4 bases, with 13 bases remaining between them. The chain's CDR3 is CAWTVQDRTEAFF. DNA of the CDR3: TGTGCCTGGACTGTTCAGGATCGCACTGAAGCTTTCTTT.

This clonotype has ten or more counts. The CDR3 region is CSARGWGTSTDTQYF. The CDR3 coding sequence is TGCAGTGCTAGAGGATGGGGAACTAGCACAGATACGCAGTATTTT. This rearrangement joins TRBV20-1 to TRBJ2-3; D is ambiguous. V dropped 1 base and J dropped 0 bases, with 11 bases sitting between them. The CDR3 spans 15 residues. The germline CDR1 and CDR2 sequences are DFQATT and SNEGSKA (reference sequence).

The chain combines TRBV29-1 with TRBJ1-4; no definite D call. The germline V and J ends were trimmed by 7 bases and 7 bases, with 16 bases remaining between them. From germline, CDR1 is SQVTM and CDR2 ANQGSEA. This CDR3 has 13 amino acids. CDR3: CSASPANGEKLFF. CDR3 in DNA: TGCAGCGCTAGCCCGGCGAACGGTGAAAAACTGTTTTTT.

V is TRBV5-1 and J is TRBJ2-7; TRBD1 agrees at 11 bases. V lost 4 bases and J lost 6; bases outside the gene matches: 6. The germline V gene has CDR1 SGHRS and CDR2 YFSETQ. The CDR3 contains 14 residues. For the CDR3, the DNA is TGCGCCAGCAGCCTCGGACAGGGGGCCGTCGAGCAGTACTTC. This codes for CASSLGQGAVEQYF.

This chain uses TRBV5-6 with TRBJ2-7; tentatively, D is TRBD1 or TRBD2 (6 bases each). Deletions cut 6 bases from V and 0 bases from J, with 16 bases between. The length of the CDR3 is 15 residues. Germline V gives CDR1 SGHDT, CDR2 YYEEEE. The CDR3: CASIGGGHGSYEQYF. CDR3 nucleotides: TGTGCCAGCATCGGAGGGGGGCACGGCTCCTACGAGCAGTACTTC. The full variable domain, rest sourced from reference TRBV5-6 and TRBJ2-7, is DAGVTQSPTHLIKTRGQQVTLRCSPKSGHDTVSWYQQALGQGPQFIFQYYEEEERQRGNFPDRFSGHQFPNYSSELNVNALLLGDSALYLCASIGGGHGSYEQYFGPGTRLTVT.

This clonotype showed up many times. The gene calls are TRBV5-1 and TRBJ2-5; TRBD1 matches 10 bases. The junction had 1 base not matched to a gene; V was cut back by 2 bases and J by 0 bases. There are 15 residues in the CDR3. Germline V gene sequence: CDR1 SGHRS, CDR2 YFSETQ. In DNA, the CDR3 is TGCGCCAGCAGCTTAGGGACAGGGGACCAAGAGACCCAGTACTTC. This encodes CASSLGTGDQETQYF.

This clonotype was seen at least ten times. The chain joins TRBV29-1 to TRBJ1-4; 7 bases are shared with TRBD1. Unmatched junction bases numbered 8, after V lost 6 bases and J lost 7 bases. Germline CDR1 SQVTM, CDR2 ANQGSEA. This CDR3 contains 13 residues. The CDR3 sequence is CSVQGQVLEKLFF. CDR3 coding DNA: TGCAGCGTACAGGGGCAGGTCCTTGAAAAACTGTTTTTT.

This clonotype was picked up many times. V and J are TRBV11-1 and TRBJ2-5; possible D gene TRBD2, 6 bases. The V gene's germline CDR1 is SGHAT and CDR2 FQDESV (reference sequence). V was cut by 0 bases and J by 1 base, with 6 bases left in between. The CDR3 extends over 14 amino acids. The CDR3 coding sequence is TGTGCCAGCAGCTTAGCCGGGGGCCAAGAGACCCAGTACTTC. Amino acid sequence: CASSLAGGQETQYF.

The rearrangement links TRBV5-1 to TRBJ2-2, with 11 bases aligning to TRBD2. The CDR3 covers 15 residues. Germline V gives CDR1 SGHRS, CDR2 YFSETQ. Trimming removed 4 bases from V and 5 bases from J; junction bases left unmatched: 4. The CDR3 reads CASSAPSGRTGELFF. CDR3 DNA sequence: TGCGCCAGCAGCGCCCCTAGCGGGAGGACCGGGGAGCTGTTTTTT.

V usage is TRBV28 and J usage is TRBJ2-7; 7 positions agree with TRBD1. Germline V gives CDR1 MDHEN, CDR2 SYDVKM. The CDR3 runs to 11 residues. Losses at the gene ends were 10 bases for V and 3 bases for J; bases not matched to a gene: 3. DNA for the CDR3: TGTGCCACAAACAGGGGCTACGAGCAGTACTTC. This encodes CATNRGYEQYF.

This clonotype was seen once. The chain carries TRBV29-1 and TRBJ2-1; 13 nucleotides align to TRBD2. The CDR3 is made up of 14 amino acids. The trim removed 3 bases at V and 10 bases at J, leaving 6 bases unmatched. The germline CDR1 and CDR2 sequences are SQVTM and ANQGSEA. The CDR3, as DNA: TGCAGCGTTGATACTAGCGGGAGGGCGGGCGAGCAGTTCTTC. Translating it yields CSVDTSGRAGEQFF.

The CDR3 coding sequence is TGTGCCAGCTATCCATTGGGACTAGCGGGCCCCCCGTATTTT. Translating it yields CASYPLGLAGPPYF. V and J are TRBV28 and TRBJ2-3; TRBD2 aligns across 12 bases. Looked up from germline, CDR1 is MDHEN and CDR2 is SYDVKM. The CDR3 runs to 14 residues. Germline trimming cut 8 bases from V and 14 bases from J; bases unmatched to any gene: 14.

The gene calls are TRBV20-1 and TRBJ2-3; D unclear. Germline loops: CDR1 DFQATT, CDR2 SNEGSKA (reference sequence). V lost 3 bases to trimming and J lost 2 bases, with 9 bases between them. This CDR3 is 13 amino acids long. CDR3 loop: CSASDRYTDTQYF. The CDR3 DNA follows: TGCAGTGCTAGCGACCGGTACACAGATACGCAGTATTTT.

This clonotype appeared many times. The chain recombines TRBV2 with TRBJ1-3, with D possibly matching TRBD1 (6 bases). CDR3 length equals 14 residues. The V and J ends lost 5 bases and 4 bases respectively, with 12 bases between them. Germline CDR1 SNHLY, CDR2 FYNNEI. CDR3 sequence reads: CASSRSGTGNTIYF. The CDR3 bases are TGTGCCAGCAGTAGGTCGGGGACAGGAAACACCATATATTTT.

This clonotype occurred once. The chain joins TRBV7-9 to TRBJ2-1, with D maybe TRBD2 (6 bases). CDR1 is SEHNR, CDR2 FQNEAQ, per germline (reference sequence). The CDR3 is 14 residues long. Trimming pared 6 bases from V and 2 bases from J, leaving 11 bases between. The CDR3 sequence: CASSQEGPYNEQFF. The DNA for the CDR3 is TGTGCCAGCAGTCAGGAGGGCCCCTACAATGAGCAGTTCTTC.

This clonotype showed up many times. The V call is TRBV28, the J call TRBJ1-2, with 9 bases identical to TRBD1. V dropped 7 bases and J dropped 4; count of bases not matched to a gene: 10. Germline loops: CDR1 MDHEN, CDR2 SYDVKM. The length of the CDR3 is 15 residues. As DNA, the CDR3 is TGTGCCAGCACCTTACAGGGGGCAGGTGGCTATGGCTACACCTTC. This codes for CASTLQGAGGYGYTF.

This chain joins TRBV10-3 and TRBJ2-1, with D perhaps TRBD1 (5 bases). The V gene lost 6 bases and the J gene lost 4 bases, with 7 bases spanning the gap. CDR1 is ENHRY and CDR2 is SYGVKD in the germline V gene. The CDR3 is made up of 12 amino acids. CDR3 sequence: CAIRSGYNEQFF. CDR3 in DNA: TGTGCCATCAGATCAGGGTACAATGAGCAGTTCTTC.

This clonotype was seen ten or more times. Here the CDR3 DNA reads TGTGCCAGCAGTAGCCCCGGACAGGGCGATACCGGGGAGCTGTTTTTT. The encoded protein is CASSSPGQGDTGELFF. The chain links TRBV2 to TRBJ2-2, with 8 bases aligning to TRBD1. Germline values: CDR1 SNHLY, CDR2 FYNNEI. The CDR3 covers 16 residues. V trimming: 5 bases; J trimming: 5 bases; junction bases outside the gene matches: 10.